The 12 T cell receptor beta chains below all came from one sample that was sequenced in a study of blood T cell repertoires in COVID-19. The protocol was immunoSEQ multiplex PCR, while the TCRdb copy is restricted to in-frame clones and leaves out a portion. The table lists 100,000 or so clones, roughly 79% of them singletons. The specimen sequenced was peripheral blood. Source of these receptors: a man at least 80 years old with acute or convalescent COVID-19.

V is TRBV20-1 and J is TRBJ2-1; D gene ambiguous. The V end was cut by 6 bases, the J end by 9 bases, with 9 bases between. The CDR3 spans 10 residues. The V gene's germline CDR1 is DFQATT and CDR2 SNEGSKA (reference sequence). The CDR3 DNA sequence: TGCAGTGCGCTGCGTTTTGAGCAGTTCTTC. Translated: CSALRFEQFF.

The chain recombines TRBV24-1 with TRBJ2-1; 13 positions agree with TRBD2. V gave up 4 bases and J gave up 11 bases; unmatched junction bases: 7. CDR3 size: 15 residues. The germline V gene encodes CDR1 KGHDR and CDR2 SFDVKD. CDR3: CATSDPGTSGTQQFF. CDR3 DNA sequence: TGTGCCACCAGTGACCCCGGGACTAGCGGGACCCAGCAGTTCTTC.

The chain has TRBV5-1 and TRBJ1-2, with TRBD1 identical over 7 bases. J lost 5 bases, V lost 3 bases, and 10 bases had no gene match. From germline, CDR1 is SGHRS and CDR2 YFSETQ. The CDR3 consists of 15 residues. DNA for the CDR3: TGCGCCAGCAGCTCCGGAAGGGACAGCCCATATGGCTACACCTTC. It is translated as CASSSGRDSPYGYTF.

The CDR3 protein is CASSPQGYGEQFF. DNA of the CDR3: TGTGCCAGCAGCCCTCAGGGGTACGGTGAGCAGTTCTTC. The V gene is TRBV2, the J gene TRBJ2-1; D may be TRBD1 (6 bases). CDR1 and CDR2 from the germline V gene are SNHLY and FYNNEI. This CDR3 contains 13 residues. V lost 6 bases and J lost 9, with 15 bases in between.

This CDR3 is CATSSLPGHRNIQYF. DNA of the CDR3: TGTGCCACCAGCAGCTTACCGGGACACAGGAACATTCAGTACTTC. The rearrangement uses TRBV15 and TRBJ2-4, with D possibly TRBD1 on 6 matching bases. With 3 bases removed from V and 7 bases from J, the gap between germline ends came to 16 bases. The CDR3 runs 15 residues. Germline CDR1 and CDR2: LNHNV and YYDKDF (reference sequence).

The chain uses TRBV18 and TRBJ1-5, with 7 bases that match TRBD1. The germline gives CDR1 KGHSH, CDR2 LQKENI. The junction had 3 bases not matched to a gene; V was cut back by 5 bases and J by 5 bases. This CDR3 is built from 13 residues. CDR3: CASSTTGDQPQHF. For the CDR3, the DNA is TGTGCCAGCTCAACCACAGGGGATCAGCCCCAGCATTTT. The whole variable domain, filled in from reference TRBV18 and TRBJ1-5, reads NAGVMQNPRHLVRRRGQEARLRCSPMKGHSHVYWYRQLPEEGLKFMVYLQKENIIDESGMPKERFSAEFPKEGPSILRIQQVVRGDSAAYFCASSTTGDQPQHFGDGTRLSIL.

V gene TRBV10-2 combines with J gene TRBJ2-7; 10 bases map to TRBD2. J was trimmed by 5 bases and V by 6 bases; bases with no gene match: 7. In germline, CDR1 is WSHSY, CDR2 SAAADI. The length of the CDR3 is 14 residues. CDR3 DNA: TGCGCCAGCAGCTCTAGCGGGAGTTCCAACGAGCAGTACTTC. It translates to CASSSSGSSNEQYF.

The V call is TRBV6-2 or TRBV6-3, the J call TRBJ1-4, with D uncertain. Trimming removed 0 bases at V and 7 bases at J, with 15 bases between. Looked up from germline, CDR1 is MNHEY and CDR2 is SVGEGT. The CDR3 runs to 16 residues. CDR3 DNA sequence: TGTGCCAGCAGTTACTCGAGGGAAGAGGATGGTGAAAAACTGTTTTTT. It encodes CASSYSREEDGEKLFF.

This chain uses TRBV6-6 with TRBJ2-7; maybe TRBD1 (5 bases). The CDR3 totals 14 residues. Trimming stripped 5 bases from V and 0 bases from J, with 11 bases between. The germline V gene encodes CDR1 MNHNY and CDR2 SVGAGI (reference sequence). CDR3 sequence: CASSAYRSSYEQYF. As DNA, the CDR3 is TGTGCCAGCAGTGCATACAGGAGCTCCTACGAGCAGTACTTC.

V usage is TRBV7-2 and J usage is TRBJ1-5; TRBD1 might be the D (5 bases). The V end lost 4 bases, the J end lost 5 bases, and 15 bases lay between the germline ends. The CDR3 covers 15 residues. Germline V gene sequence: CDR1 SGHTA, CDR2 FQGNSA. CDR3 nucleotide sequence: TGTGCCAGCAGCTCCCGTTGGGGGGGAGATCAGCCCCAGCATTTT. It codes for CASSSRWGGDQPQHF. Supplemented by reference TRBV7-2 and TRBJ1-5, the full variable domain reads GAGVSQSPSNKVTEKGKDVELRCDPISGHTALYWYRQSLGQGLEFLIYFQGNSAPDKSGLPSDRFSAERTGGSVSTLTIQRTQQEDSAVYLCASSSRWGGDQPQHFGDGTRLSIL.

The chain uses TRBV6-6 and TRBJ1-5, with D unclear. CDR3 length: 14 residues. Looked up from germline, CDR1 is MNHNY and CDR2 is SVGAGI (reference sequence). Deletions cut 6 bases from V and 6 bases from J, with 15 bases between. Written as DNA, the CDR3 is TGTGCCAGCAGATGGGAGCCGGGGAGTCAGCCCCAGCATTTT. Its translation: CASRWEPGSQPQHF.

This chain connects TRBV3-1 (or the pseudogene TRBV3-2) to TRBJ2-3, with 10 bases aligning to TRBD1. The V and J ends lost 4 bases and 1 base, in that order; junction bases with no gene match: 5. This CDR3 has 16 residues. In germline, CDR1 is LGHDT, CDR2 YNNKEL (reference sequence). The CDR3 sequence: CASSRGTGARTDTQYF. For the CDR3, the DNA is TGTGCCAGCAGCCGGGGGACAGGGGCGCGCACAGATACGCAGTATTTT.